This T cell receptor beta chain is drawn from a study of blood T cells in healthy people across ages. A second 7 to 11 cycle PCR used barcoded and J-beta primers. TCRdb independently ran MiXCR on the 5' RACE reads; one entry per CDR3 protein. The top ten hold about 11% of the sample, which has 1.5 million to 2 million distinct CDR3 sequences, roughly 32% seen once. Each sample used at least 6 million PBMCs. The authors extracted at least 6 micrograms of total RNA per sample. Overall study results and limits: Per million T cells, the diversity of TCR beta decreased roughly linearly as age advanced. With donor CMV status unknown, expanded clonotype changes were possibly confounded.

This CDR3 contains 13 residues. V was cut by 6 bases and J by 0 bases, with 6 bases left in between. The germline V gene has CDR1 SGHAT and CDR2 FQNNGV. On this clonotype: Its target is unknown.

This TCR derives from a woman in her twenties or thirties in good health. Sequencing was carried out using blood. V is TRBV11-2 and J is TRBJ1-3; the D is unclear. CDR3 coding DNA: TGTGCCAGCAGGGAGCCCTCTGGAAACACCATATATTTT. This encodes CASREPSGNTIYF. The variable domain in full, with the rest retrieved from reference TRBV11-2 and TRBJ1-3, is EAGVAQSPRYKIIEKRQSVAFWCNPISGHATLYWYQQILGQGPKLLIQFQNNGVVDDSQLPKDRFSAERLKGVDSTLKIQPAKLEDSAVYLCASREPSGNTIYFGEGSWLTVV.